This T cell receptor (beta chain) was found in a study of T cell changes during pregnancy in multiple sclerosis. The V gene end was trimmed by 1 base and the J gene end by 5 bases; junction bases not matched to a gene: 6. CDR3 length: 15 residues. Looked up from germline, CDR1 is SGHTA and CDR2 is FQGTGA. Repertoires were generated with immunoSEQ multiplex PCR, while TCRdb's copy carries only in-frame clones and drops some. Of roughly 28,000 clones listed, roughly 89% were seen once; the top ten hold 3% to 3.5%. The origin of this receptor is a female donor in good health, enrolled as a control in a pregnancy study. This material consisted of CD4+ T cells from peripheral blood mononuclear cells, taken in the first trimester of pregnancy. This chain uses TRBV7-3 with TRBJ2-3; 7 bases line up with TRBD2. The CDR3 loop is CASSLNGRELDTQYF. The CDR3 DNA sequence: TGTGCCAGCAGCTTAAACGGGCGGGAGTTAGATACGCAGTATTTT.